A single sample is the source of the 17 T cell receptor beta chains below, sequenced in a study of T cells in Graves' hyperthyroidism and ophthalmopathy. Amplified TCR beta CDR3 regions derived from RNA transcripts. The HTBI primer set served for first-round RT-PCR of the TCR CDR3. TCRdb re-called the multiplex PCR reads through MiXCR, storing one row per CDR3 protein. The data contain some 600,000 distinct CDR3 sequences, roughly 14% of them singletons. The sequenced sample consisted of blood. Receptor source: a woman in her 30s with Graves' hyperthyroidism that later progressed to Graves' ophthalmopathy.

This clonotype was seen many times. This sequence joins TRBV11-2 and TRBJ1-2; perhaps TRBD1 as D (5 bases). The CDR3 spans 13 residues. The V end was cut by 1 base, the J end by 4 bases, with 7 bases between. The germline gives CDR1 SGHAT, CDR2 FQNNGV. The CDR3 region has the DNA TGTGCCAGCAGCTTAGCAACAGGCTATGGCTACACCTTC. This translates into CASSLATGYGYTF.

This clonotype was counted at least ten times. The CDR3 is CASSQEVQNTEAFF. The CDR3 region has the DNA TGTGCCAGCAGCCAAGAAGTGCAGAACACTGAAGCTTTCTTT. The chain uses TRBV4-2 and TRBJ1-1; D uncertain. This CDR3 has 14 residues. Looked up from germline, CDR1 is LGHNA and CDR2 is YNFKEQ. The V and J ends lost 0 bases and 1 base respectively, with 6 bases between them.

This clonotype was seen at least ten times. The chain employs TRBV11-2 and TRBJ2-1; D may be TRBD1 (6 bases). V lost 6 bases, J lost 4 bases, and 16 bases lay in between. Germline V CDR1 and CDR2: SGHAT, FQNNGV. The CDR3 contains 15 residues. The CDR3 region has the DNA TGTGCCAGCAGGCCAACCGGGACAAAGTACAATGAGCAGTTCTTC. Its translation: CASRPTGTKYNEQFF.

This clonotype was observed many times. This chain connects TRBV12-5 to TRBJ2-1, with D maybe TRBD2 (6 bases). The CDR3 runs 14 residues. The ends were cut back, 7 bases at V and 4 bases at J, with 14 bases in the middle. Germline CDR1 LGHNT, CDR2 FRNRAP. The DNA of the CDR3 is TGTGCTAGTGCCCCAGGGACTTTATACAATGAGCAGTTCTTC. Translating it yields CASAPGTLYNEQFF.

This clonotype was seen ten or more times. At one end, the junction sequence differs from germline, possibly due to a read error. This chain links TRBV5-1 with TRBJ2-6; no firm D call. Germline CDR1 SGHRS, CDR2 YFSETQ. This CDR3 comprises 14 residues. The CDR3 DNA follows: TGTGCCAGCAGCTTGCCCTCTGGGGCCAACGTCCTGACTTTC. The encoded protein is CASSLPSGANVLTF.

Of note for this clonotype: The junction does not match germline at one end; this may be a read error. The chain combines TRBV27 with TRBJ2-7; either TRBD1 or TRBD2 may supply D (5 bases each). The germline CDR1 and CDR2 sequences are MNHEY and SMNVEV (reference sequence). CDR3 length: 15 amino acids. The CDR3 sequence: CASSFSGDGNYEQHF. In DNA, the CDR3 is TGTGCCAGCAGTTTTTCCGGGGACGGTAACTACGAGCAGCACTTC.

This clonotype was picked up a small number of times. The chain combines TRBV6-1 with TRBJ1-3; the D is unclear. CDR1 and CDR2 (germline): MNHNS, SASEGT. This CDR3 region has 17 residues. Deletions cut 3 bases from V and 0 bases from J, with 15 bases between. Here the CDR3 reads CASSDFPFAGSGNTIYF. In DNA form, the CDR3 reads TGTGCCAGCAGTGACTTCCCCTTCGCGGGCTCTGGAAACACCATATATTTT.

In its sample, this clonotype was seen many times. The genes are TRBV28 and TRBJ1-2; D is unresolved. Germline V lookup: CDR1 MDHEN, CDR2 SYDVKM. V gave up 6 bases and J gave up 8 bases, with 7 bases separating them. This CDR3 spans 10 amino acids. CDR3 region: CASRKGGYTF. CDR3 nucleotides: TGTGCCAGCAGGAAGGGAGGCTACACCTTC.

In its sample, this clonotype was seen many times. The chain employs TRBV27 and TRBJ1-1; D call uncertain. The CDR3 extends over 15 amino acids. V was cut by 2 bases and J by 1 base, with 11 bases left in between. CDR1 is MNHEY and CDR2 is SMNVEV in the germline V gene (reference sequence). In DNA form, the CDR3 reads TGTGCCAGCAGTTTAGTCTTTCGGCGGAACACTGAAGCTTTCTTT. Its translation is CASSLVFRRNTEAFF.

V and J are TRBV30 and TRBJ1-1; no definite D call. Deletions cut 5 bases from V and 1 base from J, with 11 bases between. In germline, CDR1 is GTSNPN, CDR2 SVGIG (reference sequence). The CDR3 is made up of 13 amino acids. CDR3 protein: CAWGVTRNTEAFF. The CDR3 region has the DNA TGTGCCTGGGGGGTGACGAGGAACACTGAAGCTTTCTTT.

For this clonotype: Germline and junction disagree at one end, which may indicate a read error. For the CDR3, the DNA is TGTGCCACCCGGGACCTTGCAACTAATGAAAAACTGCTTTTT. Translated: CATRDLATNEKLLF. The chain combines TRBV6-1 with TRBJ1-4, with TRBD1 as a possible D gene (5 bases). Germline CDR1 is MNHNS and CDR2 is SASEGT. This CDR3 has 14 amino acids.

In its sample, this clonotype was seen many times. The V gene is TRBV3-1, the J gene TRBJ2-4, with TRBD2 identical over 9 bases. Germline lookup yields CDR1 LGHDT and CDR2 YNNKEL (reference sequence). The CDR3 length is 14 residues. V lost 2 bases to trimming and J lost 5 bases; unmatched junction nucleotides: 1. CDR3 coding DNA: TGTGCCAGCAGCCAACGACTAGCGGAAAACATTCAGTACTTC. Its protein product is CASSQRLAENIQYF.

The sample holds many counts of this clonotype. The rearrangement joins TRBV12-5 to TRBJ2-5; D perhaps matches TRBD1 (6 bases). The V gene lost 2 bases and the J gene lost 5 bases, with 15 bases spanning the gap. CDR3 size: 15 residues. Germline V gene sequence: CDR1 LGHNT, CDR2 FRNRAP. This chain's CDR3 is CASGLLLGAAETQYF. The CDR3 DNA sequence: TGTGCTAGTGGTTTGCTTCTGGGGGCGGCGGAGACCCAGTACTTC. Drawing the rest from reference TRBV12-5 and TRBJ2-5, the complete variable domain is DARVTQTPRHKVTEMGQEVTMRCQPILGHNTVFWYRQTMMQGLELLAYFRNRAPLDDSGMPKDRFSAEMPDATLATLKIQPSEPRDSAVYFCASGLLLGAAETQYFGPGTRLLVL.

This clonotype was observed many times. This chain joins TRBV7-9 and TRBJ2-2, with D unclear. The CDR3 is 15 residues long. V was clipped by 0 bases and J by 0 bases, with 5 bases between them. Germline V lookup: CDR1 SEHNR, CDR2 FQNEAQ (reference sequence). The CDR3 DNA sequence: TGTGCCAGCAGCTTAGCGGTTTCGAACACCGGGGAGCTGTTTTTT. Protein: CASSLAVSNTGELFF.

The gene calls are TRBV28 and TRBJ1-4, with 8 bases lining up with TRBD1. The CDR3 has 16 residues. Unmatched junction bases numbered 8, after V lost 4 bases and J lost 4 bases. Germline V gives CDR1 MDHEN, CDR2 SYDVKM. The CDR3 region is CASSSRTGLFNEKLFF. Here the CDR3 DNA reads TGTGCCAGCAGTTCCCGGACAGGGCTGTTTAATGAAAAACTGTTTTTT.

This clonotype has only a few counts. The rearrangement links TRBV5-6 to TRBJ1-4, with a tentative D call TRBD1 (6 bases). Trimming stripped 4 bases from V and 8 bases from J, with 15 bases between. Germline values: CDR1 SGHDT, CDR2 YYEEEE. This CDR3 region has 14 residues. CDR3 protein: CASSTAGADEKLFF. In DNA, the CDR3 is TGTGCCAGCAGCACCGCGGGGGCCGACGAAAAACTGTTTTTT.

This rearrangement joins TRBV11-2 to TRBJ2-1; TRBD2 is a possible D gene (5 bases). The J call may be in error: the DNA end matches TRBJ2-7 better. The CDR3 covers 14 residues. Germline CDR1 reads SGHAT; CDR2 reads FQNNGV. CDR3 in amino acids: CASRAGPKYNEQYF. CDR3 nucleotides: TGTGCCAGCAGGGCGGGTCCCAAGTACAATGAGCAGTACTTC.